This TCR beta chain appears in the sequencing data of a study of cytomegalovirus exposure and HLA in healthy donors. Study overall: Approximately 83 million unique TCRs from HLA-typed donors were held in an early data release.

This CDR3 has 15 amino acids. Looked up from germline, CDR1 is SGHNT and CDR2 is YYREEE (reference sequence). V was clipped by 0 bases and J by 2 bases, with 11 bases between them. Notes on this clone: Its cognate antigen is unknown.

Use of 60 Vbeta and 13 Jbeta primers characterized the PCR. Produced via immunoSEQ multiplex PCR; TCRdb's table is partial and in-frame only. The table records about 260,000 clones, 72% of them present only once. Findings of the study overall: By a later analysis, the bulk of CMV-associated TCR beta chains appeared HLA-restricted.

The source is a female donor in good health and CMV-seronegative. The chain combines TRBV5-4 with TRBJ2-5, with D perhaps matching TRBD2 (5 bases). Input material: PBMCs. This chain's CDR3 is CASSLDGVPQETQYF. The CDR3 nucleotides read TGTGCCAGCAGCTTGGACGGGGTTCCACAAGAGACCCAGTACTTC.